The present T cell receptor (beta chain) was sequenced within a study of blood T cell repertoires in COVID-19. Study in general: Italy, Spain and the United States were the sources of the convalescent and acute COVID-19 samples.

Cohorts were determined from participant-reported clinical history. The germline gives CDR1 MDHEN, CDR2 SYDVKM. The length of the CDR3 is 15 residues. V was shortened by 1 base and J by 9 bases, with 13 bases between the two germline ends. TCRdb's table, derived via immunoSEQ multiplex PCR, lists solely in-frame clones and lacks some. The table has 250,000 or so clones, around 87% seen once; the top ten hold about 1.6%. Sequences were obtained from PBMCs or T cells enriched from blood (not recorded which). The sequence was collected from a woman aged 45-65 years who had recovered from COVID-19. The chain joins TRBV28 to TRBJ1-6; D is ambiguous. CDR3: CASSLYSEALSPLHF. As DNA, the CDR3 is TGTGCCAGCAGTTTATACTCCGAGGCACTTTCACCCCTCCACTTT.